This TCR beta chain was found in a study of blood T cell repertoires in COVID-19. The CDR3 contains 15 residues. Trimming removed 5 bases from V and 9 bases from J; junction bases left unmatched: 13. The germline CDR1 and CDR2 sequences are ENHRY and SYGVKD. Assay used: immunoSEQ multiplex PCR; TCRdb lists only in-frame clones, some missing. This sample has 13,000 to 15,000 clones, with around four fifths found just once. The sequence derives from a man aged 40-50 years with active or convalescent COVID-19. The sequencing input was peripheral blood. The chain uses TRBV10-3 and TRBJ1-5; 7 nucleotides agree with TRBD1. The CDR3 sequence is CAISSQDRALGPQHF. In nucleotides, the CDR3 is TGTGCCATCAGTTCCCAAGACAGGGCCCTAGGGCCCCAGCATTTT.